This T cell receptor (beta chain) is drawn from a study of long-term antiretroviral therapy in people with HIV. Survey-level immunoSEQ v3.0 assays were run. Data came from immunoSEQ multiplex PCR; TCRdb stores just in-frame clones and leaves some out. The data show roughly 42,000 clones, more than 75% seen once. This clone was counted only a few times. Germline assignment: CDR1 LGHNA and CDR2 YNFKEQ. The CDR3 has 13 residues. The V end was cut by 0 bases, the J end by 0 bases, with 3 bases between. The receptor's source is a woman aged 45-65 years with HIV. The sequenced sample was unsorted PBMCs, obtained 0.1 years before starting antiretroviral therapy. The chain employs TRBV4-2 and TRBJ2-7; D unresolved. Here the CDR3 DNA reads TGTGCCAGCAGCCAAGAGGGCTCCTACGAGCAGTACTTC. It translates to CASSQEGSYEQYF.